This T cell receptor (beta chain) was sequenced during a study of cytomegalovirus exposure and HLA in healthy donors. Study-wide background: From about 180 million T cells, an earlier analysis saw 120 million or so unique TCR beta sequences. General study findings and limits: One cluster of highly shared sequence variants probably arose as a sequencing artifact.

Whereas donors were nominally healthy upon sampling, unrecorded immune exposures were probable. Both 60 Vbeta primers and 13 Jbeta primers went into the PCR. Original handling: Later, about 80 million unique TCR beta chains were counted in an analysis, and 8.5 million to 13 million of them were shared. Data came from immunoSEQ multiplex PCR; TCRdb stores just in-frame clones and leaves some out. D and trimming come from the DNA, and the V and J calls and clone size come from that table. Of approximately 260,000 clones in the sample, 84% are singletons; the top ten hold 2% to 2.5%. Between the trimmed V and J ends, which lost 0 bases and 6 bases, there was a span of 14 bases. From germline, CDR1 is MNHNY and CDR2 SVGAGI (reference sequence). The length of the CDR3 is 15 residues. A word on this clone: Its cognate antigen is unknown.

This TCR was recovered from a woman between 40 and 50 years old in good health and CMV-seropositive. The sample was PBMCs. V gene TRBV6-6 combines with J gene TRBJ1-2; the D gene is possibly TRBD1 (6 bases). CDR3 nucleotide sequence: TGTGCCAGCAGTTACTCCACCCCGGGACAAGATGGCTACACCTTC. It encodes CASSYSTPGQDGYTF.